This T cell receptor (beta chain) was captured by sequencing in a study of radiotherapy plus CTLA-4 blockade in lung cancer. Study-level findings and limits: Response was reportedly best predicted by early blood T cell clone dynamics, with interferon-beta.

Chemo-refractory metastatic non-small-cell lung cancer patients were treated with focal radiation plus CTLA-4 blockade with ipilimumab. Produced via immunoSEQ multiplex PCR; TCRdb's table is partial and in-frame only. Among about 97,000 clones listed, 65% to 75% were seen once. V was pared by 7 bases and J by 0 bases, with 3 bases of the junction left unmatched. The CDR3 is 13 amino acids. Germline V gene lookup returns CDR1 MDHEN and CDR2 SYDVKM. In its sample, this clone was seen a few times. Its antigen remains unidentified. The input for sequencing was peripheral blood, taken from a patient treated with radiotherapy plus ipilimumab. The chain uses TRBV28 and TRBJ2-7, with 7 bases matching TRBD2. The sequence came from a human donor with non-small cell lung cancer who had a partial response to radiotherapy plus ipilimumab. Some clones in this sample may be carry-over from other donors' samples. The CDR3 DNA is TGTGCCAGCACCCTAGCGGCCTCCTACGAGCAGTACTTC. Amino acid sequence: CASTLAASYEQYF.